A single sample gave rise to the 21 T cell receptor beta chains below, sequenced in a study of T-cell reconstitution after alpha-beta-depleted transplantation in children. During its preparation, the TCRbeta library received unique molecular identifiers. TCRdb analysed the PCR reads with MiXCR anew, one entry per CDR3 protein. The table shows approximately 500,000 distinct CDR3 sequences, with approximately 10% occurring only once. The sequencing here drew on PBMCs, taken before TCRalphabeta/CD19-depleted stem cell transplant. The receptors come from a child younger than 10 with inherited bone marrow failure, due to receive a stem cell transplant.

This clonotype was detected a few times. The chain joins TRBV29-1 to TRBJ2-2; no reliable D call. CDR1 is SQVTM, CDR2 ANQGSEA, per germline. With 5 bases removed from V and 3 bases from J, the gap between germline ends came to 13 bases. This CDR3 region has 14 residues. Here the CDR3 DNA reads TGCAGCGTTCGTATGGCGGTACACACCGGGGAGCTGTTTTTT. It translates to CSVRMAVHTGELFF.

This clonotype was found many times. The V gene is TRBV3-1, the J gene TRBJ2-7; 7 bases are a match to TRBD1. With 1 base clipped from V and 5 bases from J, the junction kept 8 bases outside the gene matches. This CDR3 comprises 15 residues. Germline loops: CDR1 LGHDT, CDR2 YNNKEL (reference sequence). The CDR3 reads CASSQAGQHGDEQYF. The CDR3 nucleotides are TGTGCCAGCAGCCAAGCGGGACAGCACGGGGACGAGCAGTACTTC.

A few counts support this clonotype. This chain connects TRBV30 to TRBJ2-7; 9 bases are shared with TRBD1. J lost 5 bases, V lost 4 bases, and 9 bases had no gene match. The CDR3 consists of 14 residues. Germline CDR1 is GTSNPN and CDR2 is SVGIG (reference sequence). CDR3: CAWTPGQGLHEQYF. As DNA, the CDR3 is TGTGCCTGGACCCCGGGACAGGGACTCCACGAGCAGTACTTC. Based on the CDR3 plus reference TRBV30 and TRBJ2-7, the full variable domain is SQTIHQWPATLVQPVGSPLSLECTVEGTSNPNLYWYRQAAGRGLQLLFYSVGIGQISSEVPQNLSASRPQDRQFILSSKKLLLSDSGFYLCAWTPGQGLHEQYFGPGTRLTVT.

The sample holds many counts of this clonotype. V and J are TRBV4-2 and TRBJ2-5; the match to TRBD2 covers 9 bases. The V gene end was trimmed by 0 bases and the J gene end by 5 bases; junction bases not matched to a gene: 10. Germline V gives CDR1 LGHNA, CDR2 YNFKEQ. The CDR3 covers 17 residues. The chain's CDR3 is CASSQDRYLAGSETQYF. The CDR3 DNA reads TGTGCCAGCAGCCAAGATAGGTACCTAGCGGGATCGGAGACCCAGTACTTC.

This clonotype appeared many times. The chain recombines TRBV19 with TRBJ2-5, with 11 bases that match TRBD2. The junction had 3 bases not matched to a gene; V was cut back by 5 bases and J by 4 bases. The CDR3 runs to 14 residues. Germline V gene sequence: CDR1 LNHDA, CDR2 SQIVND (reference sequence). The CDR3 reads CASSFGLAGETQYF. Written as DNA, the CDR3 is TGTGCCAGTAGTTTTGGACTAGCGGGAGAGACCCAGTACTTC.

The sample holds a few counts of this clonotype. The genes are TRBV29-1 and TRBJ2-1, with 8 positions matching TRBD2. The CDR3 runs 14 residues. Trimming cost V 1 base and J 5 bases; bases outside gene matches: 4. Per germline, CDR1 SQVTM and CDR2 ANQGSEA. CDR3 region: CSVEGLAGHNEQFF. The CDR3, as DNA: TGCAGCGTTGAAGGGCTAGCGGGCCACAATGAGCAGTTCTTC.

This clonotype was seen at least ten times. This CDR3 reads CASRRSSLAYEQYF. The CDR3 coding sequence is TGTGCCAGCAGGCGGTCCTCCCTGGCTTACGAGCAGTACTTC. The chain employs TRBV7-2 and TRBJ2-7; D gene uncertain. V lost 6 bases, J lost 4 bases, and 16 bases lay in between. The CDR3 contains 14 residues. The germline V gene encodes CDR1 SGHTA and CDR2 FQGNSA.

The sample holds a few counts of this clonotype. This rearrangement joins TRBV5-4 to TRBJ2-1; 10 bases agree with TRBD1. After removal of 2 bases from V and 7 bases from J, the junction contained 3 bases not matched to a gene. CDR1 SGHNT and CDR2 YYREEE come from the germline V gene (reference sequence). CDR3 length: 14 amino acids. The DNA for the CDR3 is TGTGCCAGCAGCTTCGGGGGACAGGGGAATGAGCAGTTCTTC. Its translation: CASSFGGQGNEQFF. The whole variable domain, remainder taken from reference TRBV5-4 and TRBJ2-1, is ETGVTQSPTHLIKTRGQQVTLRCSSQSGHNTVSWYQQALGQGPQFIFQYYREEENGRGNFPPRFSGLQFPNYSSELNVNALELDDSALYLCASSFGGQGNEQFFGPGTRLTVL.

Ten or more counts support this clonotype. The chain is built from TRBV5-1 and TRBJ2-2; no firm D call. The CDR3 loop spans 15 amino acids. The V gene lost 1 base and the J gene lost 1 base, with 8 bases spanning the gap. Germline V gene sequence: CDR1 SGHRS, CDR2 YFSETQ. The CDR3 is CASSLRAENTGELFF. In DNA, the CDR3 is TGCGCCAGCAGCTTGAGGGCGGAGAACACCGGGGAGCTGTTTTTT.

The chain is built from TRBV5-4 and TRBJ2-5; 8 nucleotides match TRBD2. This CDR3 has 13 amino acids. Germline CDR1 reads SGHNT; CDR2 reads YYREEE (reference sequence). V lost 7 bases and J lost 5; bases outside the gene matches: 7. In DNA, the CDR3 is TGTGCCAGCGGAAAAGCGGGAGACGAGACCCAGTACTTC. Residues: CASGKAGDETQYF.

This clonotype came up many times. The genes are TRBV7-2 and TRBJ1-1; D gene uncertain. Looked up from germline, CDR1 is SGHTA and CDR2 is FQGNSA. V lost 3 bases and J 1 base, leaving 9 bases between the germline ends. This CDR3 is built from 14 residues. This CDR3 reads CASSLNGGNTEAFF. Written as DNA, the CDR3 is TGTGCCAGCAGCTTGAACGGTGGGAACACTGAAGCTTTCTTT.

This clonotype was seen a few times. This chain joins TRBV19 and TRBJ1-5, with 9 bases fitting TRBD1. CDR1 is LNHDA and CDR2 is SQIVND in the germline V gene (reference sequence). J lost 4 bases, V lost 6 bases, and 4 bases had no gene match. The CDR3 sequence is 14 residues long. The CDR3 sequence is CASSGTGINQPQHF. CDR3 nucleotides: TGTGCCAGTAGCGGGACAGGGATAAATCAGCCCCAGCATTTT.

This clonotype was seen a few times. The chain uses TRBV6-4 and TRBJ2-5, with 11 bases matching TRBD1. This CDR3 has 15 amino acids. The trim removed 11 bases at V and 2 bases at J, leaving 10 bases unmatched. Germline CDR1 MRHNA, CDR2 SNTAGT. The CDR3 loop reads CAGRTGGTPQETQYF. As DNA, the CDR3 is TGTGCCGGTAGGACAGGGGGCACCCCACAAGAGACCCAGTACTTC.

The rearrangement uses TRBV6-2 or TRBV6-3 and TRBJ2-3, with 7 bases matching TRBD2. Germline V gives CDR1 MNHEY, CDR2 SVGEGT. The junction had 4 bases not matched to a gene; V was cut back by 4 bases and J by 0 bases. CDR3 length equals 15 residues. CDR3 sequence (DNA): TGTGCCAGCAGTTTCGCGGGAGAGAGCACAGATACGCAGTATTTT. Its protein is CASSFAGESTDTQYF.

This clonotype has ten or more counts. The chain employs TRBV28 and TRBJ2-7; tentatively, D is TRBD2 (6 bases). Trimming took off 5 bases at V and 4 bases at J, with 18 bases between the two ends. The CDR3 is 15 residues long. The germline V gene encodes CDR1 MDHEN and CDR2 SYDVKM. CDR3 sequence: CASSRRGPTRYEQYF. CDR3 DNA: TGTGCCAGCAGTCGGCGGGGACCCACCCGTTACGAGCAGTACTTC. The full variable domain, rest sourced from reference TRBV28 and TRBJ2-7, is DVKVTQSSRYLVKRTGEKVFLECVQDMDHENMFWYRQDPGLGLRLIYFSYDVKMKEKGDIPEGYSVSREKKERFSLILESASTNQTSMYLCASSRRGPTRYEQYFGPGTRLTVT.

A few counts support this clonotype. In DNA form, the CDR3 reads TGTGCCAGCAGTCCCGGGACTGTTCTGGGGAGTTGGAATGAGCAGTTCTTC. This gives the protein CASSPGTVLGSWNEQFF. J is TRBJ2-1 and V is TRBV12-3 or TRBV12-4, with a weak D call TRBD2 (6 bases). Trimming took 5 bases from V and 7 from J, leaving 24 bases between them. This CDR3 spans 17 amino acids.

This clonotype was counted many times. The chain recombines TRBV6-1 with TRBJ2-5; D possibly matches TRBD1 or TRBD2 (5 bases each). This CDR3 is built from 12 residues. V was shortened by 2 bases and J by 13 bases, with 14 bases between the two germline ends. CDR1 and CDR2 from the germline V gene are MNHNS and SASEGT. The CDR3 bases are TGTGCCAGCAGTGAAATTGAGGGGATAGGGTACTTC. As protein: CASSEIEGIGYF.

Remarks on this clonotype: This could be a read error, since a much larger clone is one nucleotide away. The chain uses TRBV29-1 and TRBJ1-2; D is unresolved. The CDR3 runs to 12 residues. Trimming shortened V by 6 bases and J by 5 bases, and 13 bases separated the two germline ends. CDR1 is SQVTM, CDR2 ANQGSEA, per germline. The chain's CDR3 is CSVVEHWYGYTF. The CDR3, as DNA: TGCAGCGTAGTCGAGCACTGGTATGGCTACACCTTC.

The chain combines TRBV4-2 with TRBJ1-5; D unresolved. Germline V gives CDR1 LGHNA, CDR2 YNFKEQ. CDR3 length: 16 amino acids. Trimming left V 4 bases short and J 2 bases short, with 15 bases between. The CDR3 protein is CASSPAPVGGNQPQHF. The DNA for the CDR3 is TGTGCCAGCAGCCCCGCCCCAGTGGGAGGCAATCAGCCCCAGCATTTT.

This clonotype was observed at least ten times. The rearrangement joins TRBV24-1 to TRBJ2-1; TRBD2 matches at 7 bases. The CDR3 has 18 residues. The germline V gene encodes CDR1 KGHDR and CDR2 SFDVKD. V was clipped by 4 bases and J by 3 bases; unmatched bases: 14. CDR3 loop: CATSDTRGWGSNYNEQFF. CDR3 sequence (DNA): TGTGCCACCAGTGACACGCGGGGGTGGGGGTCAAACTACAATGAGCAGTTCTTC.

This clonotype came up many times. The chain carries TRBV7-2 and TRBJ2-7; TRBD2 matches 10 bases. The CDR3 contains 15 residues. Germline loops: CDR1 SGHTA, CDR2 FQGNSA. V was clipped by 2 bases and J by 4 bases; unmatched bases: 5. CDR3 bases: TGTGCCAGCAGCTTACATCTAGCGGGGGTTTACGAGCAGTACTTC. This gives the protein CASSLHLAGVYEQYF.